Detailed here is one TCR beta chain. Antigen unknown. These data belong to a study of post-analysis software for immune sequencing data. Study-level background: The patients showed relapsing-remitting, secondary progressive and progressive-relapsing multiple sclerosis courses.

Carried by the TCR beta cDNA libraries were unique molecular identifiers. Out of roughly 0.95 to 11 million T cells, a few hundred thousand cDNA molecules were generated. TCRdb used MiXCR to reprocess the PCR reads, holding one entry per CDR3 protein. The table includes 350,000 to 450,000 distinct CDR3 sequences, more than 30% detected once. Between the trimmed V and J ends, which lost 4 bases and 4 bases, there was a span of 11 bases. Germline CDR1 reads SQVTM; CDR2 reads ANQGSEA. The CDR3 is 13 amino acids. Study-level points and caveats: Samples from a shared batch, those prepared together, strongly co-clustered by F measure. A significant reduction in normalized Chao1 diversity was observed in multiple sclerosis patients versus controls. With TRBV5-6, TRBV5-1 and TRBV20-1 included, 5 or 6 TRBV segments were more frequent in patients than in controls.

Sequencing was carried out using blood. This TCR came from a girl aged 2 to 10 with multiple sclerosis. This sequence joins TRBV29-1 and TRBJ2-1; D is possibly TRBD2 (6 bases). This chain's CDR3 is CSVAGGTYNEQFF. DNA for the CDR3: TGCAGCGTTGCCGGGGGAACTTACAATGAGCAGTTCTTC.